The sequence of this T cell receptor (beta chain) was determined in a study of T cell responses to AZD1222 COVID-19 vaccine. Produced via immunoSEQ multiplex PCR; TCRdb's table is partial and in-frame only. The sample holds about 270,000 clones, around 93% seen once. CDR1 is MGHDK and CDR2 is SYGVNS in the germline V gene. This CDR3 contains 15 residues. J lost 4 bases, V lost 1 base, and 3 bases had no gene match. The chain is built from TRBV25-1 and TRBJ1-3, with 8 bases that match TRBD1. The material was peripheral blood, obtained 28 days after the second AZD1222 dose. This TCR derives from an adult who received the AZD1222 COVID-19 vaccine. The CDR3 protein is CASSELDREGNTIYF. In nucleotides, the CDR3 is TGTGCCAGCAGTGAATTGGACAGGGAGGGAAACACCATATATTTT.